These T cell receptor beta chains were read from a single sample in a study of shared clonotypes between healthy human individuals. Some clones are missing from TCRdb's copy, which holds only in-frame ones; the method was immunoSEQ multiplex PCR. The repertoire holds about a million clones, with approximately 68% as singletons. The material sequenced was memory CD4+ T cells sorted from blood. The source is a young man in good health. CDR3s include the opening cysteine and the closing phenylalanine or tryptophan. The order of the fields is CDR3 protein, CDR3 DNA, J gene, V gene, clone size, D gene. D genes are given only for firm matches. A clone size is listed for some rows: how often the clone was seen (once, few, many), or a class if it is expanded.

cdr3_aa: CAINRGPEYNEQFF; cdr3_nt: TGTGCCATCAATCGGGGGCCGGAGTACAATGAGCAGTTCTTC; j_call: TRBJ2-1; v_call: TRBV10-3; clone_size: -; d_call: -
cdr3_aa: CASSYPELRVNEQFF; cdr3_nt: TGTGCCAGCAGTTACCCGGAGCTCAGGGTAAATGAGCAGTTCTTC; j_call: TRBJ2-1; v_call: TRBV6-6; clone_size: once; d_call: -
cdr3_aa: CASKLGRGRETQYF; cdr3_nt: TGTGCCAGCAAATTGGGAAGGGGGCGAGAGACCCAGTACTTC; j_call: TRBJ2-5; v_call: TRBV6-5; clone_size: -; d_call: TRBD1
cdr3_aa: CASTGQGAIEQYF; cdr3_nt: TGTGCCAGCACTGGACAGGGGGCGATCGAGCAGTACTTC; j_call: TRBJ2-7; v_call: TRBV7-9; clone_size: -; d_call: TRBD1
cdr3_aa: CASSARLADYYEQYF; cdr3_nt: TGTGCCAGTAGTGCCCGACTAGCGGACTACTACGAGCAGTACTTC; j_call: TRBJ2-7; v_call: TRBV19; clone_size: many; d_call: TRBD2
cdr3_aa: CAWSYGATDTQYF; cdr3_nt: TGTGCCTGGAGTTACGGGGCCACAGATACGCAGTATTTT; j_call: TRBJ2-3; v_call: TRBV30; clone_size: -; d_call: -
cdr3_aa: CASSLGLKTQYF; cdr3_nt: TGTGCCAGCAGTTTAGGACTAAAGACCCAGTACTTC; j_call: TRBJ2-5; v_call: TRBV28; clone_size: -; d_call: -
cdr3_aa: CASSPVGHQETQYF; cdr3_nt: TGCGCCAGCAGCCCGGTAGGGCATCAAGAGACCCAGTACTTC; j_call: TRBJ2-5; v_call: TRBV5-1; clone_size: -; d_call: -
cdr3_aa: CASSYTGANVLTF; cdr3_nt: TGTGCCAGCTCCTACACTGGGGCCAACGTCCTGACTTTC; j_call: TRBJ2-6; v_call: TRBV18; clone_size: few; d_call: -
cdr3_aa: CASSPADRVGETQYF; cdr3_nt: TGTGCCAGCAGCCCCGCAGACAGGGTTGGGGAGACCCAGTACTTC; j_call: TRBJ2-5; v_call: TRBV21-1; clone_size: -; d_call: -